The present T cell receptor beta chain was sequenced within a study of OX40 agonist ivuxolimab in advanced cancers. This CDR3 has 16 amino acids. In germline, CDR1 is SGHTA, CDR2 FQGNSA. V gave up 5 bases and J gave up 4 bases; unmatched junction bases: 11. The assay was immunoSEQ multiplex PCR, and TCRdb's table has in-frame clones only and misses some. Counted here are over 60,000 clones, 87% occurring once; the ten biggest clones make up roughly 2.1%. This clonotype was sampled from an adult with an advanced solid tumor such as melanoma, head and neck, liver or kidney cancer. The gene calls are TRBV7-2 and TRBJ1-5, with TRBD1 matching 7 bases. The material sequenced was CD4+ or CD8+ T cells sorted from blood, taken in a trial of the OX40 agonist ivuxolimab. CDR3 residues: CASSVGGGGANQPQHF. DNA of the CDR3: TGTGCCAGCAGCGTAGGGGGAGGGGGCGCAAATCAGCCCCAGCATTTT.